This T cell receptor (beta chain) was profiled in a study of blood T cells in healthy people across ages. Concerning this clonotype itself: Its antigen remains unknown.

Together with a sample-barcoded 5' primer, a J-beta primer mix was included in a second PCR lasting about 7 to 11 cycles. Every sample gave at least 2.5 million paired-end reads containing CDR3. Using its own MiXCR run on the 5' RACE reads, TCRdb lists one record per CDR3 protein. The profile shows fewer than 2 million distinct CDR3 sequences, roughly two fifths of them singletons. Germline lookup yields CDR1 DFQATT and CDR2 SNEGSKA (reference sequence). The V end was cut by 6 bases, the J end by 9 bases, with 20 bases between. The CDR3 length is 13 residues. All donors came from Russia, were Caucasian and healthy, and spanned ages roughly 6 to 95. General observations from the study: In long-lived donors, naive CD4+ cell counts and diversity exceeded those of aged donors. Estimates of diversity drawn from one million T cells were considered underestimates.

Specimen: blood. The TCR comes from a human donor in good health. This chain connects TRBV20-1 to TRBJ1-1; D remains unclear. CDR3 amino acids: CSASRTGSEQAFF. The CDR3 DNA is TGCAGTGCCTCACGGACGGGTAGCGAACAAGCTTTCTTT.